This TCR beta chain emerged from a study of blood T cell repertoires in COVID-19. Study summary: Specimens from acute and convalescent COVID-19 originated in the United States, Italy and Spain.

In the authors' methods: Using reference gene primer amplification, nucleated cell counts were estimated. Sequenced by immunoSEQ multiplex PCR; TCRdb stores in-frame clones only, minus some. V, J and clone size are those of that table, while D and trimming were read from the DNA. The repertoire holds 150,000 to 200,000 clones, roughly 84% seen once, with roughly 14% in the top ten. The CDR3 length is 15 residues. CDR1 MNHEY and CDR2 SMNVEV come from the germline V gene (reference sequence). The junction had 7 bases not matched to a gene; V was cut back by 6 bases and J by 4 bases. Material for sequencing was peripheral blood. This chain links TRBV27 with TRBJ2-1; 9 bases are shared with TRBD1. The clonotype was recovered from a woman in her 70s with COVID-19, enrolled during active disease. Here the CDR3 DNA reads TGTGCCAGCAGCTGGGACAGGGACCCTTACAATGAGCAGTTCTTC. Protein: CASSWDRDPYNEQFF.